These 20 T cell receptor beta chains were all obtained from the same sample, sequenced in a study of cytomegalovirus exposure and HLA in healthy donors. The PCR contained 60 Vbeta and 13 Jbeta primers. Generated by immunoSEQ multiplex PCR, the TCRdb table keeps only in-frame clones and is missing some. The data contain some 120,000 clones, over 80% of them seen just once; the ten biggest clones take up around 0.24%. Sequences were obtained from PBMCs. All receptors come from a man aged 50-60 years in good health and CMV-seronegative.

V usage is TRBV7-8 and J usage is TRBJ2-3, with D unresolved. CDR1 is SGHVS, CDR2 FQNEAQ, per germline. The CDR3 runs 15 residues. V was shortened by 3 bases and J by 2 bases, with 12 bases between the two germline ends. CDR3 sequence reads: CASSLETSYTDTQYF. The DNA of the CDR3 is TGTGCCAGCAGCTTGGAGACCTCATACACAGATACGCAGTATTTT.

Only one count was recorded for this clone. The chain couples TRBV7-2 to TRBJ2-5; no clear D. Trimming took 1 base from V and 8 from J, leaving 14 bases between them. This CDR3 region has 14 residues. Germline V gene lookup returns CDR1 SGHTA and CDR2 FQGNSA. The CDR3 DNA reads as TGTGCCAGCAGCTTAGTTTCAGAGGATCAAACCCAGTACTTC. This gives the protein CASSLVSEDQTQYF.

The sample holds one count of this clone. V gene TRBV5-6 combines with J gene TRBJ2-2; 10 bases are shared with TRBD2. The germline V gene has CDR1 SGHDT and CDR2 YYEEEE. V dropped 2 bases and J dropped 2; count of bases not matched to a gene: 3. This CDR3 region has 16 residues. CDR3 nucleotides: TGTGCCAGCAGCTTTCTAGCGGGAGTTAACACCGGGGAGCTGTTTTTT. This gives the protein CASSFLAGVNTGELFF.

V is TRBV5-1 and J is TRBJ2-5; unclear D gene. The V and J ends lost 4 bases and 5 bases respectively, with 21 bases between them. CDR3 length: 16 amino acids. The germline V gene has CDR1 SGHRS and CDR2 YFSETQ. CDR3 sequence: CASSLTSDGRRETQYF. DNA for the CDR3: TGCGCCAGCAGCCTCACCTCGGATGGAAGGCGGGAGACCCAGTACTTC.

The V gene is TRBV2, the J gene TRBJ2-7; no firm D call. The V end was cut by 4 bases, the J end by 4 bases, with 11 bases between. This CDR3 is 13 amino acids long. CDR1 is SNHLY and CDR2 is FYNNEI in the germline V gene. The CDR3 coding sequence is TGTGCCAGCAGTGGCGCCAGGAAATACGAGCAGTACTTC. As protein: CASSGARKYEQYF. Full variable domain (rest looked up from reference TRBV2 and TRBJ2-7): EPEVTQTPSHQVTQMGQEVILRCVPISNHLYFYWYRQILGQKVEFLVSFYNNEISEKSEIFDDQFSVERPDGSNFTLKIRSTKLEDSAMYFCASSGARKYEQYFGPGTRLTVT.

The gene calls are TRBV11-2 and TRBJ2-5, with D unclear. The CDR3 spans 13 residues. Germline V gene sequence: CDR1 SGHAT, CDR2 FQNNGV. Trimming took 0 bases from V and 5 from J, leaving 7 bases between them. CDR3 nucleotides: TGTGCCAGCAGCTTAGATCGCGAGGAGACCCAGTACTTC. Translation: CASSLDREETQYF. Full variable domain (outside the CDR3, taken from reference TRBV11-2 and TRBJ2-5): EAGVAQSPRYKIIEKRQSVAFWCNPISGHATLYWYQQILGQGPKLLIQFQNNGVVDDSQLPKDRFSAERLKGVDSTLKIQPAKLEDSAVYLCASSLDREETQYFGPGTRLLVL.

This clone has a single count. This chain connects TRBV7-2 to TRBJ2-3; 12 nucleotides line up with TRBD2. The CDR3 runs to 19 residues. The germline V gene encodes CDR1 SGHTA and CDR2 FQGNSA. V shed 2 bases, J shed 4 bases, and the junction held 13 bases outside the gene matches. CDR3 sequence (DNA): TGTGCCAGCAGCTTATTGCCTAGCGGGAGGGCCTCCGGCGCAGATACGCAGTATTTT. Protein product: CASSLLPSGRASGADTQYF.

This clone was seen more than once but under ten times. The rearrangement joins TRBV30 to TRBJ1-1; D is undetermined. Looked up from germline, CDR1 is GTSNPN and CDR2 is SVGIG (reference sequence). The V end lost 3 bases, the J end lost 1 base, and 12 bases lay between the germline ends. The CDR3 extends over 14 amino acids. The CDR3 loop is CAWSGPGWNTEAFF. As DNA, the CDR3 is TGTGCCTGGAGCGGTCCGGGATGGAACACTGAAGCTTTCTTT.

This chain connects TRBV28 to TRBJ2-3, with D tentatively TRBD2 (6 bases). The CDR3 runs 14 residues. The V end was cut by 6 bases, the J end by 3 bases, with 13 bases between. Germline V gene data show CDR1 as MDHEN and CDR2 as SYDVKM. Written as DNA, the CDR3 is TGTGCCAGCAGGGTTGCCGGGAGAACAGATACGCAGTATTTT. As protein: CASRVAGRTDTQYF.

V and J are TRBV5-8 and TRBJ2-3; 15 bases fit TRBD2. CDR1 SGHTS and CDR2 YDEGEE come from the germline V gene. This CDR3 has 20 residues. V lost 4 bases, J lost 5 bases, and 17 bases stayed unmatched. As DNA, the CDR3 is TGTGCCAGCAGCCGACGTCCGGGACTAGCGGGAGGAGGCCGCGGAGATACGCAGTATTTT. Amino acids: CASSRRPGLAGGGRGDTQYF. Looking up the rest from reference TRBV5-8 and TRBJ2-3 gives the full variable domain: EAGVTQSPTHLIKTRGQQATLRCSPISGHTSVYWYQQALGLGLQFLLWYDEGEERNRGNFPPRFSGRQFPNYSSELNVNALELEDSALYLCASSRRPGLAGGGRGDTQYFGPGTRLTVL.

This chain links TRBV5-6 with TRBJ2-4, with D possibly TRBD2 on 6 matching bases. V was pared by 4 bases and J by 5 bases, with 19 bases between. The V gene's germline CDR1 is SGHDT and CDR2 YYEEEE. This CDR3 contains 16 residues. This CDR3 is CASSVGGWGVENIQYF. CDR3 nucleotides: TGTGCCAGCAGCGTTGGAGGGTGGGGAGTGGAAAACATTCAGTACTTC.

This chain links TRBV28 with TRBJ2-7; maybe TRBD1 (6 bases). V was trimmed by 2 bases and J by 1 base, leaving 18 bases between them. The CDR3 is 17 amino acids. Germline V CDR1 and CDR2: MDHEN, SYDVKM. CDR3 protein: CASSLAPVYRESYEQYF. CDR3 DNA: TGTGCCAGCAGTTTAGCCCCCGTTTACAGGGAATCCTACGAGCAGTACTTC.

The chain carries TRBV7-2 and TRBJ1-2; 7 bases are shared with TRBD1. Per the germline V gene, CDR1 is SGHTA and CDR2 is FQGNSA. Trimming took 5 bases from V and 5 from J; bases not matched to a gene: 8. The CDR3 loop spans 14 amino acids. The CDR3 here is CASSRQGTGYGYTF. In DNA, the CDR3 is TGTGCCAGCAGCCGACAGGGAACGGGGTATGGCTACACCTTC.

On this clone: Other nucleotide sequences from this sample produce the same CDR3. The rearrangement uses TRBV7-9 and TRBJ1-1; D ambiguous. The CDR3 length is 15 residues. CDR1 and CDR2 (germline): SEHNR, FQNEAQ (reference sequence). The ends were cut back, 1 base at V and 1 base at J, with 10 bases in the middle. In DNA form, the CDR3 reads TGTGCCAGCAGCTTAGGGGCTGGAACGAACACTGAAGCTTTCTTT. Amino acids: CASSLGAGTNTEAFF.

The chain combines TRBV6-4 with TRBJ1-1, with 8 bases lining up with TRBD1. V lost 3 bases and J lost 11; bases outside the gene matches: 8. CDR3 length: 13 residues. Germline V CDR1 and CDR2: MRHNA, SNTAGT. In DNA form, the CDR3 reads TGTGCCAGCAGTGAGGTTCAGGGGGCGCGGGCTTTCTTT. Residues: CASSEVQGARAFF.

The chain uses TRBV30 and TRBJ1-5, with 7 positions matching TRBD1. The CDR3 length is 17 residues. Germline CDR1 GTSNPN, CDR2 SVGIG (reference sequence). V shed 0 bases, J shed 5 bases, and the junction held 13 bases outside the gene matches. The chain's CDR3 is CAWSVALLGQWDQPQHF. The CDR3 DNA reads as TGTGCCTGGAGTGTAGCTCTTCTGGGACAGTGGGATCAGCCCCAGCATTTT.

V usage is TRBV4-3 and J usage is TRBJ2-4; D unresolved. Germline V gene lookup returns CDR1 LGHNA and CDR2 YSLEER. The germline V and J ends were trimmed by 0 bases and 10 bases, with 10 bases remaining between them. There are 13 residues in the CDR3. The CDR3 coding sequence is TGCGCCAGCAGCCAAGATTACGACACTATTCAGTACTTC. Protein product: CASSQDYDTIQYF.

The chain is built from TRBV4-3 and TRBJ1-5; a weak D match, TRBD1 (6 bases). Trimming pared 7 bases from V and 1 base from J, leaving 17 bases between. The CDR3 has 16 amino acids. CDR1 is LGHNA and CDR2 is YSLEER in the germline V gene. CDR3 protein: CASNVDRFVSNQPQHF. The CDR3 DNA sequence: TGCGCCAGCAACGTTGACAGGTTCGTGAGCAATCAGCCCCAGCATTTT.

V is TRBV29-1 and J is TRBJ1-1; D might be TRBD1 (6 bases). V lost 7 bases, J lost 5 bases, and 17 bases lay in between. Per germline, CDR1 SQVTM and CDR2 ANQGSEA. The CDR3 loop spans 13 amino acids. The CDR3, as DNA: TGCAGCGGGATGGGGGGGGCGAATACTGAAGCTTTCTTT. Protein: CSGMGGANTEAFF. The full variable domain, its missing parts supplied by reference TRBV29-1 and TRBJ1-1, is SAVISQKPSRDICQRGTSLTIQCQVDSQVTMMFWYRQQPGQSLTLIATANQGSEATYESGFVIDKFPISRPNLTFSTLTVSNMSPEDSSIYLCSGMGGANTEAFFGQGTRLTVV.

The chain has TRBV27 and TRBJ1-4, with D uncertain. This CDR3 is built from 13 residues. Trimming took off 6 bases at V and 5 bases at J, with 10 bases between the two ends. CDR1 MNHEY and CDR2 SMNVEV come from the germline V gene (reference sequence). CDR3 amino acids: CASRVRENEKLFF. CDR3 in DNA: TGTGCCAGCAGGGTGCGGGAGAATGAAAAACTGTTTTTT.